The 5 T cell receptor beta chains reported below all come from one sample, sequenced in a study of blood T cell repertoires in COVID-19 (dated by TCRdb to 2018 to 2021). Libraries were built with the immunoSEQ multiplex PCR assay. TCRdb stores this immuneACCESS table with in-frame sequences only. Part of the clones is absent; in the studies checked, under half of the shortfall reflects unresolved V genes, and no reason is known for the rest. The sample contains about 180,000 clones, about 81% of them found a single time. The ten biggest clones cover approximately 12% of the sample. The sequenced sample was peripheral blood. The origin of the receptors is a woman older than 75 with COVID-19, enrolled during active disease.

CDR3: CASSLFRPISAYEQYF. CDR3 in DNA: TGTGCCAGCAGTTTATTCAGGCCTATTAGCGCCTACGAGCAGTACTTC. The J gene is TRBJ2-7, the V gene TRBV28; a weak D match, TRBD2 (5 bases). Trimming removed 1 base at V and 2 bases at J, with 15 bases between. CDR3 length: 16 residues. Germline CDR1 and CDR2: MDHEN and SYDVKM.

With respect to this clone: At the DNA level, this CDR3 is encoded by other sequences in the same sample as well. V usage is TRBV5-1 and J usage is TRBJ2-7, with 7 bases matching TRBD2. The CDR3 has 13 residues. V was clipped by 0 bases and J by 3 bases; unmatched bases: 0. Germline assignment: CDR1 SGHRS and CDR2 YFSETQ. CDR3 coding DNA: TGCGCCAGCAGCTTGGCTAGCGGCTACGAGCAGTACTTC. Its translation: CASSLASGYEQYF.

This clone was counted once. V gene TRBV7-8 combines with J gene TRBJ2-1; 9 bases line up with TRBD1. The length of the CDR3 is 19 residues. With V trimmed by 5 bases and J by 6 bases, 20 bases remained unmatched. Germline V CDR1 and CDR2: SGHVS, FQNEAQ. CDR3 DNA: TGTGCCAGCAGCACCCCCTTAAGGGACAGGGACAAGTTGGGCAATGAGCAGTTCTTC. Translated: CASSTPLRDRDKLGNEQFF.

Here the CDR3 reads CASTPGQGNTEAFF. The CDR3 DNA reads as TGTGCCAGCACCCCAGGACAGGGTAACACTGAAGCTTTCTTT. The chain uses TRBV6-5 and TRBJ1-1; 8 bases map to TRBD1. The ends lost 7 bases at V and 2 bases at J; junction bases unmatched: 6. Germline lookup yields CDR1 MNHEY and CDR2 SVGAGI. This CDR3 spans 14 amino acids.

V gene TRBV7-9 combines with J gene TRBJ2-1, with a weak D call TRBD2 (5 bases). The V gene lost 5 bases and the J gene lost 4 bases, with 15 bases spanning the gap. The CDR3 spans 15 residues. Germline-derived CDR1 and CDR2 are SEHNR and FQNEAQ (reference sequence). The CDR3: CASSAGILGYNEQFF. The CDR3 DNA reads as TGTGCCAGCAGCGCCGGGATCCTGGGGTACAATGAGCAGTTCTTC. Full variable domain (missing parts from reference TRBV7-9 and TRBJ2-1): DTGVSQNPRHKITKRGQNVTFRCDPISEHNRLYWYRQTLGQGPEFLTYFQNEAQLEKSRLLSDRFSAERPKGSFSTLEIQRTEQGDSAMYLCASSAGILGYNEQFFGPGTRLTVL.